These 17 T cell receptor beta chains share one sample of origin, sequenced in a study of blood T cell repertoires in COVID-19. Data came from immunoSEQ multiplex PCR; TCRdb stores just in-frame clones and leaves some out. The top ten clones hold just under 2% of a sample with over 95,000 clones, 65% to 85% of them seen once. The sequenced sample was peripheral blood. The source of these receptors is a man between 65 and 85 years old with active or convalescent COVID-19.

The chain carries TRBV21-1 and TRBJ1-5; the table calls TRBD1, which could not be checked here. TRBV21-1 has pseudogene status. The CDR3 covers 18 residues. CDR3 in amino acids: CASNPVEGGGFSNQPQHF. The CDR3 DNA is TGTGCCAGCAACCCTGTCGAAGGGGGCGGGTTTAGCAATCAGCCCCAGCATTTT.

The chain recombines TRBV7-8 with TRBJ2-5, with D perhaps TRBD1 (5 bases). Deletions cut 4 bases from V and 0 bases from J, with 12 bases between. The CDR3 totals 15 residues. The germline V gene encodes CDR1 SGHVS and CDR2 FQNEAQ. The CDR3 is CASSSGHWYQETQYF. CDR3 DNA sequence: TGTGCCAGCAGCTCCGGACATTGGTACCAAGAGACCCAGTACTTC.

V usage is TRBV3-1 (or the pseudogene TRBV3-2) and J usage is TRBJ1-6; D is ambiguous. The CDR3 is 15 amino acids. Trimming removed 0 bases from V and 5 bases from J, with 8 bases in between. Germline loops: CDR1 LGHDT, CDR2 YNNKEL (reference sequence). CDR3 loop: CASSQEANHNSPLHF. As DNA, the CDR3 is TGTGCCAGCAGCCAAGAAGCAAACCATAATTCACCCCTCCACTTT.

The rearrangement links TRBV7-2 to TRBJ1-1; D is ambiguous. Germline V lookup: CDR1 SGHTA, CDR2 FQGNSA. V was shortened by 7 bases and J by 0 bases, with 12 bases between the two germline ends. The CDR3 totals 14 residues. The CDR3 DNA reads TGTGCCAGCACCAGAGGCAGATTGAACACTGAAGCTTTCTTT. It is translated as CASTRGRLNTEAFF.

The gene calls are TRBV7-2 and TRBJ2-2; tentative D call: TRBD1 (5 bases). This CDR3 spans 16 amino acids. Germline values: CDR1 SGHTA, CDR2 FQGNSA. Trimming left V 5 bases short and J 0 bases short, with 13 bases between. In nucleotides, the CDR3 is TGTGCCAGCAGCATAGTGTCCAGGGCGAACACCGGGGAGCTGTTTTTT. It specifies CASSIVSRANTGELFF.

The J gene is TRBJ2-2, the V gene TRBV3-1 (or the pseudogene TRBV3-2); possibly TRBD2 for D (5 bases). The CDR3 length is 16 residues. Germline CDR1 reads LGHDT; CDR2 reads YNNKEL (reference sequence). Trimming removed 2 bases from V and 1 base from J, with 11 bases in between. Here the CDR3 DNA reads TGTGCCAGCAGCCAAAGACGAGGGCTGAACACCGGGGAGCTGTTTTTT. Amino acid sequence: CASSQRRGLNTGELFF.

The CDR3 DNA reads TGTGCCAGCAGCTCCACGGGACTCTCCGGAGATACGCAGTATTTT. Protein product: CASSSTGLSGDTQYF. This chain joins TRBV7-3 and TRBJ2-3, with D perhaps TRBD2 (6 bases). Germline values: CDR1 SGHTA, CDR2 FQGTGA. V lost 4 bases to trimming and J lost 5 bases, with 16 bases between them. This CDR3 has 15 amino acids.

CDR3 protein: CASSSPGQSYGYTF. CDR3 in DNA: TGTGCCAGCAGCTCCCCGGGACAGAGCTATGGCTACACCTTC. This chain links TRBV7-9 with TRBJ1-2, with TRBD1 identical over 7 bases. Germline trimming cut 4 bases from V and 4 bases from J; bases unmatched to any gene: 6. This CDR3 has 14 amino acids. Germline loops: CDR1 SEHNR, CDR2 FQNEAQ (reference sequence).

The chain joins TRBV12-3 or TRBV12-4 to TRBJ1-1; 8 positions agree with TRBD1. The CDR3 is made up of 11 amino acids. Trimming at V came to 6 bases and at J to 12 bases, leaving 6 bases not matched to a gene. This chain's CDR3 is CASREQGVTFF. The CDR3, as DNA: TGTGCCAGCAGGGAACAGGGGGTCACTTTCTTT.

The chain employs TRBV5-6 and TRBJ2-5; TRBD1 is a possible D gene (5 bases). The CDR3 runs 14 residues. V was cut by 4 bases and J by 3 bases, with 13 bases left in between. In germline, CDR1 is SGHDT, CDR2 YYEEEE. As DNA, the CDR3 is TGTGCCAGCAGCGGGATGACAGTTAAAGAGACCCAGTACTTC. Its translation: CASSGMTVKETQYF.

The chain employs TRBV7-9 and TRBJ1-1; TRBD1 matches 7 bases. The ends lost 1 base at V and 3 bases at J; junction bases unmatched: 2. This CDR3 is 14 amino acids long. CDR1 and CDR2 from the germline V gene are SEHNR and FQNEAQ (reference sequence). The CDR3, as DNA: TGTGCCAGCAGCTTAGAACAGGGGCACACTGAAGCTTTCTTT. Translating gives CASSLEQGHTEAFF.

The CDR3 DNA reads as TGTGCCAGCAGTGAAGCGTGGCGGGGGTACACAGATACGCAGTATTTT. Protein product: CASSEAWRGYTDTQYF. This chain connects TRBV6-1 to TRBJ2-3, with 7 bases identical to TRBD2. The V and J ends lost 0 bases and 2 bases, in that order; junction bases with no gene match: 5. The germline CDR1 and CDR2 sequences are MNHNS and SASEGT. The CDR3 sequence is 16 residues long.

This chain joins TRBV7-9 and TRBJ2-6; D is perhaps TRBD1 (5 bases). Germline CDR1 is SEHNR and CDR2 is FQNEAQ (reference sequence). The CDR3 length is 15 residues. V shed 7 bases and J shed 4 bases, with 14 bases lying between them. The CDR3 protein is CASTTLGAGANVLTF. The CDR3 bases are TGTGCCAGCACCACCTTAGGGGCCGGGGCCAACGTCCTGACTTTC.

The genes are TRBV6-6 and TRBJ2-2, with a weak D call TRBD2 (5 bases). V was pared by 4 bases and J by 1 base, with 10 bases between. The germline V gene encodes CDR1 MNHNY and CDR2 SVGAGI (reference sequence). This CDR3 contains 15 residues. CDR3 coding DNA: TGTGCCAGCAGTTTTCAACGGGGGAACACCGGGGAGCTGTTTTTT. It yields the protein CASSFQRGNTGELFF.

V gene TRBV5-1 combines with J gene TRBJ2-1; 7 bases line up with TRBD1. Germline V lookup: CDR1 SGHRS, CDR2 YFSETQ. The V and J ends lost 0 bases and 9 bases, in that order; junction bases with no gene match: 3. The CDR3 loop spans 13 amino acids. Here the CDR3 reads CASSLGGGAEQFF. In nucleotides, the CDR3 is TGCGCCAGCAGCTTGGGAGGGGGCGCTGAGCAGTTCTTC.

A single count supports this clone. V gene TRBV2 combines with J gene TRBJ2-3; 8 bases map to TRBD2. CDR1 and CDR2 from the germline V gene are SNHLY and FYNNEI. J lost 2 bases, V lost 4 bases, and 2 bases had no gene match. This CDR3 comprises 14 residues. The CDR3 coding sequence is TGTGCCAGCAGTGGGACTAGCTACACAGATACGCAGTATTTT. Translating it yields CASSGTSYTDTQYF. The entire variable domain, with the rest obtained from reference TRBV2 and TRBJ2-3, is as follows: EPEVTQTPSHQVTQMGQEVILRCVPISNHLYFYWYRQILGQKVEFLVSFYNNEISEKSEIFDDQFSVERPDGSNFTLKIRSTKLEDSAMYFCASSGTSYTDTQYFGPGTRLTVL.

The chain carries TRBV19 and TRBJ2-5; 8 bases fit TRBD1. The ends lost 5 bases at V and 5 bases at J; junction bases unmatched: 7. The CDR3 runs to 14 residues. Germline V CDR1 and CDR2: LNHDA, SQIVND (reference sequence). Here the CDR3 DNA reads TGTGCCAGTAGTGGCGGACAGGGTCACGAGACCCAGTACTTC. Translation gives CASSGGQGHETQYF.